These 18 T cell receptor beta chains were all obtained from the same sample, sequenced in a study of Graves' ophthalmopathy and Graves' hyperthyroidism. The authors amplified TCR beta CDR3 regions from RNA transcripts. Investigators did first-round RT-PCR with HTBI primers, then second-round multiplex PCR. TCRdb recomputed calls from the multiplex PCR reads with MiXCR, one row per CDR3 protein. The repertoire holds just over 600,000 distinct CDR3 sequences, about 20% seen once, with more than 5.5% in the top ten. The sequenced material came from peripheral blood. The origin of the receptors is a woman aged 18-29 years with stable Graves' hyperthyroidism. Some clones in this sample may be carry-over from other donors' samples.

CDR3 residues: CASSPAGTPHTGELFF. In DNA form, the CDR3 reads TGTGCCAGCAGTCCAGCCGGGACCCCGCACACCGGGGAGCTGTTTTTT. The V and J genes are TRBV28 and TRBJ2-2; TRBD1 or TRBD2 may be the D gene (5 bases each). The germline V and J ends were trimmed by 5 bases and 3 bases, with 16 bases remaining between them. The CDR3 is 16 amino acids. Germline CDR1 and CDR2: MDHEN and SYDVKM.

This clonotype came up many times. V is TRBV7-9 and J is TRBJ1-1; D remains unclear. Germline values: CDR1 SEHNR, CDR2 FQNEAQ (reference sequence). The ends were cut back, 7 bases at V and 1 base at J, with 16 bases in the middle. The CDR3 has 15 amino acids. The CDR3 DNA sequence: TGTGCCAGCACCCATGGCGGAGTTCCGAACACTGAAGCTTTCTTT. This sequence encodes CASTHGGVPNTEAFF.

This clonotype was counted between two and nine times. The rearrangement uses TRBV18 and TRBJ1-1; 8 bases agree with TRBD1. This CDR3 contains 14 residues. V was pared by 4 bases and J by 4 bases, with 5 bases of the junction left unmatched. Germline CDR1 KGHSH, CDR2 LQKENI. CDR3 nucleotide sequence: TGTGCCAGCTCACAAAATGACAGGGGCACTGAAGCTTTCTTT. This codes for CASSQNDRGTEAFF.

This clonotype showed up many times. The chain uses TRBV29-1 and TRBJ2-7; no reliable D call. The CDR3 covers 12 residues. CDR1 is SQVTM and CDR2 is ANQGSEA in the germline V gene. The V gene lost 8 bases and the J gene lost 4 bases, with 15 bases spanning the gap. The CDR3 spells CSTTVGLYEQYF. DNA of the CDR3: TGCAGCACTACGGTGGGGTTGTACGAGCAGTACTTC.

This clonotype was seen at least ten times. The rearrangement uses TRBV10-3 and TRBJ1-3; a weak D match, TRBD1 (5 bases). The CDR3 consists of 15 residues. The germline gives CDR1 ENHRY, CDR2 SYGVKD. V dropped 3 bases and J dropped 0 bases, with 9 bases sitting between them. DNA for the CDR3: TGTGCCATCAGTGAATACCAGGGCTCTGGAAACACCATATATTTT. As protein: CAISEYQGSGNTIYF.

This clonotype was observed at least ten times. This chain links TRBV10-3 with TRBJ2-5; the D call may be TRBD1 or TRBD2 (5 bases each). Trimming cost V 6 bases and J 7 bases, with 15 bases left between them. In germline, CDR1 is ENHRY, CDR2 SYGVKD. CDR3 length: 13 amino acids. As DNA, the CDR3 is TGTGCCATCAGAGGGACGCCTAAGGGGACCCAGTACTTC. Translation gives CAIRGTPKGTQYF.

This rearrangement joins TRBV28 to TRBJ1-2; D ambiguous. The V gene lost 2 bases and the J gene lost 8 bases, with 15 bases spanning the gap. Germline values: CDR1 MDHEN, CDR2 SYDVKM. This CDR3 region has 14 residues. CDR3 bases: TGTGCCAGCAGTTTACGAGCCCACACCTACGGCTACACCTTC. Translation: CASSLRAHTYGYTF.

This clonotype came up many times. The V and J genes are TRBV19 and TRBJ2-2; 9 bases map to TRBD1. The CDR3 contains 15 residues. Germline V gives CDR1 LNHDA, CDR2 SQIVND (reference sequence). J lost 2 bases, V lost 7 bases, and 5 bases had no gene match. The CDR3 protein is CASTPGQGNTGELFF. In nucleotides, the CDR3 is TGTGCCAGTACACCGGGACAGGGTAACACCGGGGAGCTGTTTTTT.

At least ten counts were recorded for this clonotype. The chain employs TRBV28 and TRBJ1-5; D not certain. This CDR3 is built from 18 residues. Deletions cut 4 bases from V and 0 bases from J, with 19 bases between. Germline-derived CDR1 and CDR2 are MDHEN and SYDVKM. In nucleotides, the CDR3 is TGTGCCAGCAGTTCCCCGGTATCTGGGCGAACTAGCAATCAGCCCCAGCATTTT. This translates into CASSSPVSGRTSNQPQHF. Filled out from reference TRBV28 and TRBJ1-5, the complete variable domain reads DVKVTQSSRYLVKRTGEKVFLECVQDMDHENMFWYRQDPGLGLRLIYFSYDVKMKEKGDIPEGYSVSREKKERFSLILESASTNQTSMYLCASSSPVSGRTSNQPQHFGDGTRLSIL.

This sequence joins TRBV7-2 and TRBJ1-5; no reliable D call. CDR1 and CDR2 from the germline V gene are SGHTA and FQGNSA. CDR3 length: 15 residues. The ends were cut back, 1 base at V and 7 bases at J, with 14 bases in the middle. CDR3 region: CASSLGPGVRQPQHF. In nucleotides, the CDR3 is TGTGCCAGCAGCTTAGGTCCGGGTGTCAGGCAGCCCCAGCATTTT.

Only one count was recorded for this clonotype. The chain joins TRBV7-8 to TRBJ1-1, with 11 bases matching TRBD1. Germline V gene lookup returns CDR1 SGHVS and CDR2 FQNEAQ. The CDR3 sequence is 16 residues long. After removal of 5 bases from V and 4 bases from J, the junction contained 9 bases not matched to a gene. CDR3: CASSDRLGTGGTEAFF. The DNA for the CDR3 is TGTGCCAGCAGCGACAGACTCGGGACAGGGGGCACTGAAGCTTTCTTT.

This clonotype appeared many times. The chain carries TRBV3-1 and TRBJ1-2; 8 positions agree with TRBD1. The CDR3 length is 14 residues. The junction had 8 bases not matched to a gene; V was cut back by 3 bases and J by 8 bases. From germline, CDR1 is LGHDT and CDR2 YNNKEL (reference sequence). CDR3 sequence: CASSQRQGKSGYTF. Written as DNA, the CDR3 is TGTGCCAGCAGCCAGAGACAGGGGAAAAGCGGCTACACCTTC.

This clonotype was recorded at least ten times. The rearrangement links TRBV19 to TRBJ2-5, with D possibly TRBD1 on 6 matching bases. The length of the CDR3 is 13 residues. The V gene lost 5 bases and the J gene lost 3 bases, with 10 bases spanning the gap. Germline CDR1 is LNHDA and CDR2 is SQIVND (reference sequence). This chain's CDR3 is CASSSYREETQYF. The CDR3 DNA follows: TGTGCCAGTAGTTCCTACAGGGAAGAGACCCAGTACTTC.

This clonotype was detected ten times or more. The chain joins TRBV30 to TRBJ2-5, with 7 bases fitting TRBD2. This CDR3 region has 13 residues. Per the germline V gene, CDR1 is GTSNPN and CDR2 is SVGIG (reference sequence). V shed 8 bases and J 0 bases; nucleotides not matched to a gene: 6. The CDR3 protein is CAGGGADQETQYF. The CDR3 DNA is TGTGCCGGGGGAGGGGCGGACCAAGAGACCCAGTACTTC.

This clonotype was picked up a small number of times. This rearrangement joins TRBV30 to TRBJ1-1; perhaps TRBD1 as D (6 bases). The CDR3 has 16 residues. Germline CDR1 is GTSNPN and CDR2 is SVGIG (reference sequence). V was cut by 0 bases and J by 3 bases, with 17 bases left in between. The CDR3 reads CAWSVHWGASDTEAFF. As DNA, the CDR3 is TGTGCCTGGAGTGTACATTGGGGGGCCTCGGACACTGAAGCTTTCTTT.

This clonotype was detected only once. This CDR3 is CASSLGGGGIDEQYF. CDR3 DNA: TGTGCCAGCAGCTTAGGAGGTGGAGGGATCGACGAGCAGTACTTC. This rearrangement joins TRBV7-2 to TRBJ2-7, with a tentative D call TRBD2 (6 bases). The germline CDR1 and CDR2 sequences are SGHTA and FQGNSA. CDR3 size: 15 residues. V lost 1 base to trimming and J lost 5 bases, with 15 bases between them.

This clonotype was detected many times. J is TRBJ1-2 and V is TRBV20-1; D unresolved. This CDR3 spans 11 amino acids. Germline assignment: CDR1 DFQATT and CDR2 SNEGSKA (reference sequence). V was cut by 6 bases and J by 5 bases, with 10 bases left in between. CDR3 DNA: TGCAGTGCCCCGGTCTCTTATGGCTACACCTTC. It yields the protein CSAPVSYGYTF.

With respect to this clonotype: A much larger clone is a single base away; this may be a read error. The chain joins TRBV28 to TRBJ2-7; TRBD1 matches at 9 bases. The germline CDR1 and CDR2 sequences are MDHEN and SYDVKM. CDR3 length equals 13 residues. The CDR3 sequence is CAGSSGQGAEQYF. CDR3 DNA: TGTGCCGGCAGTTCGGGACAGGGTGCCGAGCAGTACTTC.